The 10 T cell receptor beta chains presented below share a single source sample, sequenced in a study of glioma-infiltrating T cells after dendritic cell vaccination. TCRdb's table, derived via immunoSEQ multiplex PCR, lists solely in-frame clones and lacks some. Of about 92,000 clones listed, around 84% are singletons. Source: blood, taken before dendritic cell vaccination. These receptors were collected from a human donor with glioblastoma.

This sequence joins TRBV7-9 and TRBJ1-5; 12 bases fit TRBD1. The CDR3 length is 15 residues. Germline loops: CDR1 SEHNR, CDR2 FQNEAQ (reference sequence). V shed 3 bases, J shed 7 bases, and the junction held 4 bases outside the gene matches. The CDR3 is CASSLGQGAEQPQHF. The CDR3 DNA reads as TGTGCCAGCAGCTTGGGACAGGGGGCCGAACAGCCCCAGCATTTT.

This chain's CDR3 is CASSSNHRAYEQYF. The CDR3 DNA reads TGTGCCAGCAGCTCGAACCACAGGGCCTACGAGCAGTACTTC. The chain joins TRBV5-4 to TRBJ2-7; perhaps TRBD1 as D (6 bases). V was cut by 3 bases and J by 2 bases, with 12 bases left in between. The CDR3 runs to 14 residues. The germline gives CDR1 SGHNT, CDR2 YYREEE (reference sequence).

The CDR3 sequence is CASSVSQGKAGQYF. The CDR3 nucleotides are TGTGCCAGCAGCGTAAGTCAGGGGAAAGCAGGGCAGTACTTC. This chain joins TRBV9 and TRBJ2-7, with D perhaps TRBD1 (6 bases). This CDR3 contains 14 residues. Germline values: CDR1 SGDLS, CDR2 YYNGEE. Trimming took off 1 base at V and 9 bases at J, with 17 bases between the two ends.

The V and J genes are TRBV21-1 and TRBJ2-5; the table assigns TRBD1, which was not confirmed against the DNA. TRBV21-1 is recorded as a pseudogene. The CDR3 is 17 residues long. The CDR3 spells CASSPIVLRDRGETQYF. CDR3 bases: TGTGCCAGCAGCCCCATCGTGTTGAGGGACAGGGGAGAGACCCAGTACTTC.

This rearrangement joins TRBV9 to TRBJ2-1, with D tentatively TRBD2 (6 bases). This CDR3 region has 15 residues. Germline V gene data show CDR1 as SGDLS and CDR2 as YYNGEE. V dropped 3 bases and J dropped 3 bases, with 13 bases sitting between them. DNA of the CDR3: TGTGCCAGCAGCGGCAGGCGGGACCGCTACAATGAGCAGTTCTTC. This codes for CASSGRRDRYNEQFF.

The chain couples TRBV6-1 to TRBJ2-1; D might be TRBD1 (5 bases). Per germline, CDR1 MNHNS and CDR2 SASEGT. The CDR3 runs 15 residues. V lost 5 bases to trimming and J lost 6 bases, with 17 bases between them. CDR3 nucleotide sequence: TGTGCCAGCAGTCCTCAGGGTTTTGTCATCAATGAGCAGTTCTTC. Protein sequence: CASSPQGFVINEQFF.

The genes are TRBV5-6 and TRBJ1-6, with TRBD1 matching 7 bases. Trimming removed 2 bases from V and 7 bases from J; junction bases left unmatched: 3. CDR1 SGHDT and CDR2 YYEEEE come from the germline V gene. The CDR3 sequence is 14 residues long. CDR3 DNA: TGTGCCAGCAGCTTACCGACAGGGAATTCACCCCTCCACTTT. Residues: CASSLPTGNSPLHF.

The chain couples TRBV7-2 to TRBJ2-3, with 12 bases lining up with TRBD2. Per the germline V gene, CDR1 is SGHTA and CDR2 is FQGNSA. J was trimmed by 2 bases and V by 1 base; bases with no gene match: 7. This CDR3 contains 18 residues. The CDR3 spells CASSLGLAGGRDTDTQYF. In nucleotides, the CDR3 is TGTGCCAGCAGCTTAGGGCTAGCGGGGGGGCGGGACACAGATACGCAGTATTTT.

V usage is TRBV19 and J usage is TRBJ1-4; D is undetermined. The CDR3 length is 17 residues. Germline V gene data show CDR1 as LNHDA and CDR2 as SQIVND (reference sequence). V was shortened by 5 bases and J by 3 bases, with 19 bases between the two germline ends. DNA of the CDR3: TGTGCCAGTAGTCCCCAGACCCCGTGGGCATCTAATGAAAAACTGTTTTTT. Its protein is CASSPQTPWASNEKLFF.

The gene calls are TRBV14 and TRBJ1-1, with 9 bases fitting TRBD1. V shed 5 bases and J 0 bases; nucleotides not matched to a gene: 13. The length of the CDR3 is 18 residues. Germline CDR1 SGHDN, CDR2 FVKESK. CDR3 sequence (DNA): TGTGCCAGCAGCGTATCCGGGACAGGGATTCTCATGAACACTGAAGCTTTCTTT. Amino acid sequence: CASSVSGTGILMNTEAFF.